These 4 T cell receptor beta chains share one sample of origin, sequenced in a study of CXCR3-negative and CXCR3-positive naive CD8 T cells. The TRB libraries of cDNA were built by UMI-labeled 5' RACE. TCRdb re-called the 5' RACE reads and catalogs CDR3 proteins one per entry, DNA excluded. This sample's table reports about 98,000 distinct CDR3 sequences. Study-level results: Researchers report that CXCR3-positive naive cells carry more hydrophobic TRB CDR3s than CXCR3-negative naive cells.

For these receptors, no antigen is known. Sequencing input: naive CXCR3+ CD8+ T cells from blood. Subset noted: CD45RO-CCR7+CD27+CD95- naive CD8+ T cells expressing CXCR3 (TNR3+). All receptors derive from a human donor in good health. Some clones in this sample may be carry-over from other donors' samples.

This chain connects TRBV6-5 to TRBJ1-1. The CDR3 runs to 13 residues. Germline CDR1 MNHEY, CDR2 SVGAGI. The CDR3 region is CASRPRLHTEAFF.

This chain links TRBV5-4 with TRBJ2-1; the TCRdb call, TRBD1, lacks DNA for checking. Germline CDR1 SGHNT, CDR2 YYREEE (reference sequence). The CDR3 length is 16 residues. The CDR3 protein is CASSGGTPSSYNEQFF.

The J gene is TRBJ2-1, the V gene TRBV7-9; TCRdb gives TRBD2 as the D gene, but with no DNA this cannot be confirmed. Per the germline V gene, CDR1 is SEHNR and CDR2 is FQNEAQ (reference sequence). The CDR3 is 15 residues long. The CDR3 spells CASSFLAGFEDEQFF.

The J gene is TRBJ2-5, the V gene TRBV3-1; absent DNA, TCRdb's TRBD2 call cannot be checked. The germline V gene has CDR1 LGHDT and CDR2 YNNKEL (reference sequence). The CDR3 sequence is 17 residues long. The chain's CDR3 is CASSQSGTADDQETQYF.